The 21 T cell receptor beta chains reported below all come from one sample, sequenced in a study of blood T cell repertoires in COVID-19. The repertoire was sequenced with immunoSEQ multiplex PCR; TCRdb's copy has only in-frame clones and lacks some. The sample records about 98,000 clones, about 80% being singletons. The sequenced sample was peripheral blood. The source is a man between 65 and 79 years old with active or convalescent COVID-19.

The CDR3 spells CASSAGLAGFDTQYF. CDR3 in DNA: TGTGCCAGCAGCGCGGGACTAGCGGGGTTTGATACGCAGTATTTT. The V gene is TRBV2, the J gene TRBJ2-3; 13 bases fit TRBD2. The V segment lost 6 bases and the J segment 6 bases; nucleotides outside the gene matches: 6. Germline V gene lookup returns CDR1 SNHLY and CDR2 FYNNEI. This CDR3 has 15 residues.

The chain combines TRBV5-5 with TRBJ2-2, with 7 bases identical to TRBD2. This CDR3 has 15 amino acids. The germline V gene has CDR1 SGHKS and CDR2 YYEKEE (reference sequence). With V trimmed by 4 bases and J by 1 base, 4 bases remained unmatched. The CDR3 reads CASSLSGVNTGELFF. CDR3 in DNA: TGTGCCAGCAGCCTAAGCGGGGTGAACACCGGGGAGCTGTTTTTT.

The chain recombines TRBV30 with TRBJ1-4; D might be TRBD1 (6 bases). The CDR3 consists of 13 residues. Germline V lookup: CDR1 GTSNPN, CDR2 SVGIG (reference sequence). V was pared by 1 base and J by 7 bases, with 10 bases between. The CDR3 sequence is CAWSAGQSEKLFF. The CDR3 DNA reads as TGTGCCTGGAGTGCCGGACAGAGTGAAAAACTGTTTTTT.

This clone was found a few times. The rearrangement links TRBV7-9 to TRBJ2-2; 7 nucleotides line up with TRBD2. J was trimmed by 0 bases and V by 1 base; bases with no gene match: 2. In germline, CDR1 is SEHNR, CDR2 FQNEAQ (reference sequence). The CDR3 is 16 residues long. The CDR3 loop is CASSLVRGANTGELFF. The CDR3 DNA sequence: TGTGCCAGCAGCTTAGTACGGGGGGCGAACACCGGGGAGCTGTTTTTT.

CDR3 sequence (DNA): TGTGCCAGTAGTCTCACCCCGACAGGGTACCACGAGCAGTACTTC. This gives the protein CASSLTPTGYHEQYF. The rearrangement joins TRBV19 to TRBJ2-7; 7 bases map to TRBD1. Germline-derived CDR1 and CDR2 are LNHDA and SQIVND (reference sequence). The CDR3 contains 15 residues. The trim removed 5 bases at V and 5 bases at J, leaving 12 bases unmatched. The variable domain in full, with the rest retrieved from reference TRBV19 and TRBJ2-7, is DGGITQSPKYLFRKEGQNVTLSCEQNLNHDAMYWYRQDPGQGLRLIYYSQIVNDFQKGDIAEGYSVSREKKESFPLTVTSAQKNPTAFYLCASSLTPTGYHEQYFGPGTRLTVT.

This sequence joins TRBV4-2 and TRBJ1-5; D gene uncertain. The CDR3 is 15 residues long. CDR1 is LGHNA, CDR2 YNFKEQ, per germline. Trimming took 1 base from V and 0 from J, leaving 7 bases between them. The CDR3 nucleotides read TGTGCCAGCAGCCAAGTGAGTAATAGCAATCAGCCCCAGCATTTT. It translates to CASSQVSNSNQPQHF.

This clone was detected only a few times. This sequence joins TRBV6-5 and TRBJ1-5; 10 bases fit TRBD1. V lost 8 bases and J lost 2; bases outside the gene matches: 3. The germline gives CDR1 MNHEY, CDR2 SVGAGI. The CDR3 spans 14 residues. CDR3 coding DNA: TGTGCCAGCGGACAGGGGGTCGGCAATCAGCCCCAGCATTTT. Translating gives CASGQGVGNQPQHF.

V gene TRBV4-2 combines with J gene TRBJ2-1; D perhaps matches TRBD1 (5 bases). CDR1 is LGHNA, CDR2 YNFKEQ, per germline. The CDR3 runs to 13 residues. Between the trimmed V and J ends, which lost 0 bases and 9 bases, there was a span of 9 bases. The CDR3 DNA follows: TGTGCCAGCAGCCAAGATGACAGCTTTGAGCAGTTCTTC. This sequence encodes CASSQDDSFEQFF.

CDR3 DNA sequence: TGTGCTAGTGGTTTGGTAGGGGATGAGCAGTTCTTC. Its translation: CASGLVGDEQFF. J is TRBJ2-1 and V is TRBV12-5; D is possibly TRBD1 (5 bases). Germline assignment: CDR1 LGHNT and CDR2 FRNRAP. This CDR3 spans 12 amino acids. V was shortened by 0 bases and J by 8 bases, with 5 bases between the two germline ends. Supplemented by reference TRBV12-5 and TRBJ2-1, the full variable domain reads DARVTQTPRHKVTEMGQEVTMRCQPILGHNTVFWYRQTMMQGLELLAYFRNRAPLDDSGMPKDRFSAEMPDATLATLKIQPSEPRDSAVYFCASGLVGDEQFFGPGTRLTVL.

This chain joins TRBV6-5 and TRBJ2-7, with 9 bases lining up with TRBD1. The CDR3 covers 15 residues. The junction had 9 bases not matched to a gene; V was cut back by 6 bases and J by 3 bases. Germline V gene sequence: CDR1 MNHEY, CDR2 SVGAGI. CDR3 nucleotides: TGTGCCAGCAGGGAGGTGGGACAGGGACTCTACGAGCAGTACTTC. Its translation: CASREVGQGLYEQYF.

The chain carries TRBV7-3 and TRBJ1-6; D possibly corresponds to TRBD1 (6 bases). The germline V gene has CDR1 SGHTA and CDR2 FQGTGA. The CDR3 is made up of 12 amino acids. Deletions cut 5 bases from V and 16 bases from J, with 15 bases between. Here the CDR3 DNA reads TGTGCCAGCAGCATCCTCCGACAGGCTCTCCACTTT. This gives the protein CASSILRQALHF.

The chain employs TRBV20-1 and TRBJ2-2, with D possibly being TRBD1 (6 bases). Between the trimmed V and J ends, which lost 2 bases and 13 bases, there was a span of 11 bases. The CDR3 is 11 residues long. Looked up from germline, CDR1 is DFQATT and CDR2 is SNEGSKA (reference sequence). The CDR3 bases are TGCAGTGCTAGAAACAGGGATTGGCTGTTTTTT. It specifies CSARNRDWLFF.

V is TRBV18 and J is TRBJ1-3; 7 positions agree with TRBD1. Losses at the gene ends were 4 bases for V and 2 bases for J; bases not matched to a gene: 8. This CDR3 region has 16 residues. Germline V gene lookup returns CDR1 KGHSH and CDR2 LQKENI. The CDR3 DNA sequence: TGTGCCAGCTCACGCGCGGAGGGGGCAACTGGAAACACCATATATTTT. This encodes CASSRAEGATGNTIYF.

The V call is TRBV30, the J call TRBJ1-6, with D possibly TRBD1 on 6 matching bases. The CDR3 extends over 14 amino acids. V was clipped by 0 bases and J by 8 bases, with 11 bases between them. Germline-derived CDR1 and CDR2 are GTSNPN and SVGIG (reference sequence). The CDR3, as DNA: TGTGCCTGGAGTGTAGTGGGGGGGCATTCACCCCTCCACTTT. Encoded protein: CAWSVVGGHSPLHF.

This chain links TRBV4-2 with TRBJ1-6; D might be TRBD1 (6 bases). The CDR3 sequence is 15 residues long. CDR1 and CDR2 from the germline V gene are LGHNA and YNFKEQ. V lost 1 base and J lost 6, with 10 bases in between. CDR3 in amino acids: CASSQVGRGNSPLHF. In nucleotides, the CDR3 is TGTGCCAGCAGCCAAGTCGGCAGGGGTAATTCACCCCTCCACTTT.

The sample holds one count of this clone. The rearrangement joins TRBV11-3 to TRBJ2-5; possible D gene TRBD1, 6 bases. Germline V gene data show CDR1 as SGHNT and CDR2 as YENEEA. V dropped 5 bases and J dropped 3 bases, with 13 bases sitting between them. The CDR3 has 14 residues. The CDR3 sequence: CASSPRDIKETQYF. CDR3 bases: TGTGCCAGCAGCCCCAGGGACATTAAAGAGACCCAGTACTTC.

V gene TRBV12-3 or TRBV12-4 combines with J gene TRBJ2-4; 7 positions match TRBD1. Trimming took 3 bases from V and 6 from J; bases not matched to a gene: 2. The CDR3 sequence is 13 residues long. This CDR3 reads CASSFRDRNIQYF. Here the CDR3 DNA reads TGTGCCAGCAGTTTCAGGGACAGAAACATTCAGTACTTC.

As to this clone: Other DNA sequences in the sample encode the same CDR3. The chain carries TRBV5-5 and TRBJ1-1; the D gene is possibly TRBD1 (6 bases). Germline V gives CDR1 SGHKS, CDR2 YYEKEE (reference sequence). Between the trimmed V and J ends, which lost 5 bases and 0 bases, there was a span of 11 bases. The CDR3 is 14 residues long. The chain's CDR3 is CASRPGHLNTEAFF. In DNA form, the CDR3 reads TGTGCCAGCAGACCGGGACACTTGAACACTGAAGCTTTCTTT.

This chain connects TRBV3-1 (or the pseudogene TRBV3-2) to TRBJ2-7; the D is unclear. The CDR3 length is 17 residues. Trimming took off 1 base at V and 0 bases at J, with 16 bases between the two ends. CDR1 and CDR2 from the germline V gene are LGHDT and YNNKEL (reference sequence). The CDR3 DNA is TGTGCCAGCAGCCAAGCCGGTCTGAGGATCACCTCCTACGAGCAGTACTTC. Protein product: CASSQAGLRITSYEQYF.

The J gene is TRBJ1-4, the V gene TRBV11-2; a possible D gene is TRBD1 (5 bases). Trimming shortened V by 1 base and J by 6 bases, and 12 bases separated the two germline ends. This CDR3 spans 15 amino acids. Germline V gene lookup returns CDR1 SGHAT and CDR2 FQNNGV. This CDR3 reads CASSLGRGGHEKLFF. The CDR3 DNA reads TGTGCCAGCAGCTTAGGCCGGGGGGGACATGAAAAACTGTTTTTT.

This sequence joins TRBV11-2 and TRBJ2-1; 7 bases match TRBD1. Per germline, CDR1 SGHAT and CDR2 FQNNGV. The ends lost 3 bases at V and 1 base at J; junction bases unmatched: 9. The CDR3 has 17 amino acids. CDR3 DNA: TGTGCCAGCAGCTTTCCCATCCGGGACAGATCCTACAATGAGCAGTTCTTC. It codes for CASSFPIRDRSYNEQFF.